The entry below describes one T cell receptor beta chain. Sequencing used immunoSEQ multiplex PCR; TCRdb keeps in-frame clones, though not all of them. The sample yields some 2,000,000 clones, about 95% seen once. The data derive from a study of shared clonotypes between healthy human individuals. In the study overall: The composition of the donors was a couple of women and a few men aged 18 to 49.

Germline V lookup: CDR1 MGHRA, CDR2 YSYEKL. V dropped 3 bases and J dropped 0; count of bases not matched to a gene: 5. The CDR3 covers 16 residues. Naive CD8 cells, CD45RO-negative and positively selected for CCR7, excluded terminally differentiated effector memory CD45RA+ cells. The chain recombines TRBV4-1 with TRBJ2-1, with 7 positions matching TRBD2. The TCR originated in a man in his late teens or twenties in good health. Sample: naive CD8+ T cells sorted from blood. CDR3 region: CASSQAGTISYNEQFF. DNA of the CDR3: TGCGCCAGCAGCCAGGCCGGGACTATCTCCTACAATGAGCAGTTCTTC.